Presented here are 23 T cell receptor beta chains from one specimen sequenced in a study of blood T cell repertoires in COVID-19. Data came from immunoSEQ multiplex PCR; TCRdb stores just in-frame clones and leaves some out. The sample has 150,000 to 200,000 clones, 75% to 85% seen once. The sequencing sample was made of peripheral blood. The receptors come from a woman aged 80 or over with COVID-19, enrolled during active disease.

V and J are TRBV6-6 and TRBJ2-7; 9 bases are a match to TRBD1. J was trimmed by 1 base and V by 5 bases; bases with no gene match: 12. The CDR3 runs to 17 residues. Germline assignment: CDR1 MNHNY and CDR2 SVGAGI (reference sequence). CDR3 DNA sequence: TGTGCCAGCAGTCAAAGGGTTGGGACAGGGAGTTCCTACGAGCAGTACTTC. Protein sequence: CASSQRVGTGSSYEQYF.

The chain couples TRBV27 to TRBJ2-7; TRBD2 matches at 9 bases. V gave up 0 bases and J gave up 2 bases; unmatched junction bases: 20. The CDR3 has 21 amino acids. The germline V gene has CDR1 MNHEY and CDR2 SMNVEV (reference sequence). The chain's CDR3 is CASSLSRRGGGYRIHPYEQYF. The DNA for the CDR3 is TGTGCCAGCAGTTTATCACGCCGCGGGGGGGGGTATAGAATCCATCCCTACGAGCAGTACTTC.

With regard to this clone: An end of the junction does not agree with germline; a read error may underlie this. CDR3 amino acids: CASSLAGDIGAF. The CDR3 DNA is TGTGCCAGCAGCTTGGCTGGGGACATCGGGGCCTTC. The chain combines TRBV5-6 with TRBJ1-2; TRBD1 is a possible D gene (6 bases). Germline values: CDR1 SGHDT, CDR2 YYEEEE. This CDR3 is 12 amino acids long.

The V call is TRBV4-1, the J call TRBJ1-6, with TRBD1 matching over 7 bases. The CDR3 consists of 16 residues. CDR1 and CDR2 (germline): MGHRA, YSYEKL. V shed 3 bases, J shed 10 bases, and the junction held 12 bases outside the gene matches. CDR3: CASSQDLDRALSPLHF. The CDR3 DNA sequence: TGCGCCAGCAGCCAGGATCTAGACAGGGCCTTATCACCCCTCCACTTT.

V and J are TRBV28 and TRBJ1-5, with 10 bases lining up with TRBD1. CDR1 and CDR2 (germline): MDHEN, SYDVKM. V lost 5 bases to trimming and J lost 2 bases; unmatched junction nucleotides: 3. This CDR3 has 15 amino acids. CDR3 sequence (DNA): TGTGCCAGCAGTAGCGGGACAGGGGGCAATCAGCCCCAGCATTTT. Translating it yields CASSSGTGGNQPQHF. The entire variable domain, with the rest obtained from reference TRBV28 and TRBJ1-5, is as follows: DVKVTQSSRYLVKRTGEKVFLECVQDMDHENMFWYRQDPGLGLRLIYFSYDVKMKEKGDIPEGYSVSREKKERFSLILESASTNQTSMYLCASSSGTGGNQPQHFGDGTRLSIL.

The V gene is TRBV19, the J gene TRBJ2-2, with TRBD1 matching over 11 bases. This CDR3 region has 15 residues. Trimming at V came to 5 bases and at J to 5 bases, leaving 4 bases not matched to a gene. The germline V gene has CDR1 LNHDA and CDR2 SQIVND (reference sequence). The CDR3 coding sequence is TGTGCCAGTAGTCCCCGGGACAGGGGGACCGGGGAGCTGTTTTTT. Its translation: CASSPRDRGTGELFF.

The chain employs TRBV28 and TRBJ1-2; unclear D gene. CDR1 and CDR2 from the germline V gene are MDHEN and SYDVKM. Trimming left V 4 bases short and J 5 bases short, with 8 bases between. This CDR3 region has 12 residues. In nucleotides, the CDR3 is TGTGCCAGCAGTTCACGGAGGTATGGCTACACCTTC. The encoded protein is CASSSRRYGYTF.

The chain couples TRBV19 to TRBJ1-3; possible D gene TRBD1, 5 bases. Germline CDR1 is LNHDA and CDR2 is SQIVND (reference sequence). The ends were cut back, 5 bases at V and 1 base at J, with 12 bases in the middle. This CDR3 region has 15 residues. CDR3 residues: CASSSQDTSGNTIYF. The CDR3 DNA follows: TGTGCCAGTAGTTCCCAGGACACGTCTGGAAACACCATATATTTT.

This chain connects TRBV12-3 or TRBV12-4 to TRBJ1-2; tentative D call: TRBD1 (5 bases). The length of the CDR3 is 13 residues. V lost 5 bases and J lost 4, with 11 bases in between. As DNA, the CDR3 is TGTGCCAGCAGTGCAGACAGAATCTATGGCTACACCTTC. Protein product: CASSADRIYGYTF.

The chain combines TRBV2 with TRBJ2-1; D remains ambiguous. The V and J ends lost 6 bases and 5 bases respectively, with 11 bases between them. CDR3 length equals 13 residues. Germline assignment: CDR1 SNHLY and CDR2 FYNNEI. The CDR3 region has the DNA TGTGCCAGCAGGTCCAGGATAGACAATGAGCAGTTCTTC. It translates to CASRSRIDNEQFF.

This clone was recorded only once. The V and J genes are TRBV6-2 or TRBV6-3 and TRBJ2-7; D perhaps matches TRBD2 (5 bases). Germline loops: CDR1 MNHEY, CDR2 SVGEGT. The V and J ends lost 2 bases and 6 bases respectively, with 17 bases between them. This CDR3 contains 15 residues. The CDR3 reads CASSYVWASRGEQYF. The CDR3 DNA follows: TGTGCCAGCAGTTACGTTTGGGCCTCCCGGGGCGAGCAGTACTTC.

The chain carries TRBV5-4 and TRBJ1-1, with TRBD1 identical over 8 bases. V lost 4 bases, J lost 3 bases, and 8 bases stayed unmatched. The germline V gene has CDR1 SGHNT and CDR2 YYREEE (reference sequence). The CDR3 is 15 amino acids. This chain's CDR3 is CASSPKTGDHTEAFF. The DNA of the CDR3 is TGTGCCAGCAGCCCAAAGACAGGGGACCACACTGAAGCTTTCTTT.

V gene TRBV28 combines with J gene TRBJ1-2; D is possibly TRBD1 (5 bases). Trimming removed 9 bases from V and 1 base from J, with 12 bases in between. The length of the CDR3 is 13 residues. The germline gives CDR1 MDHEN, CDR2 SYDVKM. The CDR3 coding sequence is TGTGCCAGTCGCCGACAGCTTAACTATGGCTACACCTTC. Its protein product is CASRRQLNYGYTF.

The rearrangement uses TRBV9 and TRBJ1-6; D gene ambiguous. Trimming stripped 0 bases from V and 6 bases from J, with 7 bases between. The CDR3 length is 14 residues. The germline gives CDR1 SGDLS, CDR2 YYNGEE. In nucleotides, the CDR3 is TGTGCCAGCAGCGTAGGACGGAGTAATTCACCCCTCCACTTT. Translating gives CASSVGRSNSPLHF.

V and J are TRBV6-5 and TRBJ1-5; a weak D match, TRBD1 (6 bases). Germline V gives CDR1 MNHEY, CDR2 SVGAGI. CDR3 length: 14 amino acids. V was shortened by 3 bases and J by 6 bases, with 12 bases between the two germline ends. The CDR3 DNA sequence: TGTGCCAGCAGTTATCAGGGGAAGGGTCAGCCCCAGCATTTT. Translation: CASSYQGKGQPQHF.

The chain links TRBV2 to TRBJ2-6; D is perhaps TRBD2 (5 bases). Germline CDR1 reads SNHLY; CDR2 reads FYNNEI. There are 15 residues in the CDR3. V was clipped by 5 bases and J by 2 bases, with 10 bases between them. This CDR3 is CASSRRGAGANVLTF. The DNA of the CDR3 is TGTGCCAGCAGTCGTCGGGGAGCTGGGGCCAACGTCCTGACTTTC.

This chain connects TRBV9 to TRBJ2-2; TRBD2 matches 9 bases. The CDR3 runs 16 residues. In germline, CDR1 is SGDLS, CDR2 YYNGEE. The ends lost 4 bases at V and 5 bases at J; junction bases unmatched: 9. The chain's CDR3 is CASSTRGTSLTGELFF. The CDR3 coding sequence is TGTGCCAGCAGCACCCGCGGGACTAGCCTAACCGGGGAGCTGTTTTTT.

This rearrangement joins TRBV6-1 to TRBJ1-5; D possibly corresponds to TRBD1 (5 bases). The CDR3 has 18 amino acids. With 2 bases removed from V and 4 bases from J, the gap between germline ends came to 21 bases. Per germline, CDR1 MNHNS and CDR2 SASEGT. Here the CDR3 DNA reads TGTGCCAGCAGTGAAAGGCAGGACGGGCTAGGGGTTAATCAGCCCCAGCATTTT. Translation: CASSERQDGLGVNQPQHF.

This clone was detected only once. This rearrangement joins TRBV19 to TRBJ2-3, with D unresolved. The germline gives CDR1 LNHDA, CDR2 SQIVND (reference sequence). The CDR3 contains 16 residues. V was clipped by 5 bases and J by 3 bases, with 18 bases between them. CDR3 loop: CASSDGSGPGTDTQYF. DNA for the CDR3: TGTGCCAGTAGTGATGGTTCAGGCCCTGGTACAGATACGCAGTATTTT.

The J gene is TRBJ2-7, the V gene TRBV3-1 (or the pseudogene TRBV3-2); 8 bases are a match to TRBD2. The V gene end was trimmed by 1 base and the J gene end by 6 bases; junction bases not matched to a gene: 8. This CDR3 is built from 15 residues. Per the germline V gene, CDR1 is LGHDT and CDR2 is YNNKEL (reference sequence). CDR3 amino acids: CASSQAGTRVPEQYF. CDR3 in DNA: TGTGCCAGCAGCCAAGCCGGGACTAGAGTCCCCGAGCAGTACTTC.

The chain is built from TRBV15 and TRBJ2-7, with D unresolved. Germline V lookup: CDR1 LNHNV, CDR2 YYDKDF (reference sequence). This CDR3 comprises 13 residues. The V end was cut by 1 base, the J end by 1 base, with 5 bases between. The CDR3 sequence: CATSRVGSYEQYF. The CDR3 region has the DNA TGTGCCACCAGCAGAGTCGGTTCCTACGAGCAGTACTTC.

There are a few counts of this clone. The V gene is TRBV6-6, the J gene TRBJ2-7; 12 bases agree with TRBD2. V lost 2 bases, J lost 7 bases, and 9 bases stayed unmatched. Germline assignment: CDR1 MNHNY and CDR2 SVGAGI (reference sequence). This CDR3 spans 16 amino acids. CDR3 in DNA: TGTGCCAGCAGTTACGGGCGACTAGCGGGAGTCGGGGAGCAGTACTTC. Its translation is CASSYGRLAGVGEQYF.

There are a few counts of this clone. This rearrangement joins TRBV29-1 to TRBJ2-7; 16 nucleotides match TRBD2. The CDR3 extends over 17 amino acids. Trimming at V came to 6 bases and at J to 0 bases, leaving 8 bases not matched to a gene. CDR1 is SQVTM and CDR2 is ANQGSEA in the germline V gene. DNA of the CDR3: TGCAGCGTGGTCGGGACTAGCGGGGGGGCGGGCTCCTACGAGCAGTACTTC. Protein: CSVVGTSGGAGSYEQYF.